The next 21 T cell receptor beta chains were all read from a single sample in a study of molecular identifiers for immune sequencing clone quantification. Using its own MiXCR run on the PCR reads, TCRdb lists one record per CDR3 protein. The sample lists roughly 10,000 distinct CDR3 sequences, over 20% occurring once. The specimen was naive CD8+ T cells from blood, with Jurkat cell RNA spiked in. Stated subset: FACS-sorted CD8+CD4-CCR7+CD45RA+ naive T cells. The source of these receptors is a human donor in good health. Some libraries in this study had Jurkat cell RNA spiked in.

About this clonotype: This may be a read error: a much more frequent sequence differs by one nucleotide. The V and J genes are TRBV30 and TRBJ2-7; maybe TRBD1 (5 bases). The CDR3 has 15 amino acids. Per germline, CDR1 GTSNPN and CDR2 SVGIG (reference sequence). The DNA of the CDR3 is TGTGCCTGTGACCTGGCGTTGACAGCGAGCTACAAGCAGTACTTC. This translates into CACDLALTASYKQYF.

Turning to this clonotype: Germline and junction disagree at one end, which may indicate a read error. The chain uses TRBV11-2 and TRBJ2-7, with D possibly called TRBD1 or TRBD2 (5 bases each). The CDR3 is 15 residues long. Germline-derived CDR1 and CDR2 are SGHAT and FQNNGV. The CDR3, as DNA: TGTGCCAGCCGCTTAATTGGGACCACATCCTACGAGCAGTACTTC. Translated: CASRLIGTTSYEQYF.

This clonotype came up once. A clone one base away is much larger, so this may be a read error. This chain links TRBV9 with TRBJ2-7; D tentatively reads TRBD1 or TRBD2 (5 bases each). The length of the CDR3 is 14 residues. In germline, CDR1 is SGDLS, CDR2 YYNGEE. This chain's CDR3 is CACSLSERGYEQYF. CDR3 bases: TGTGCCTGCAGCCTCAGCGAGAGGGGCTACGAGCAGTACTTC.

This chain joins TRBV11-2 and TRBJ2-2; D may be TRBD1 (5 bases). The length of the CDR3 is 16 residues. Germline V gene data show CDR1 as SGHAT and CDR2 as FQNNGV. Deletions cut 0 bases from V and 3 bases from J, with 11 bases between. This CDR3 reads CASSLERQGDTGELFF. For the CDR3, the DNA is TGTGCCAGCAGCTTAGAACGTCAGGGTGACACCGGGGAGCTGTTTTTT.

This clonotype has a handful of counts. CDR3 amino acids: CASSFVANEQFF. DNA of the CDR3: TGTGCCAGCAGCTTTGTGGCCAATGAGCAGTTCTTC. This chain links TRBV11-2 with TRBJ2-1; no definite D call. CDR3 length equals 12 residues. CDR1 is SGHAT, CDR2 FQNNGV, per germline. Between the trimmed V and J ends, which lost 3 bases and 6 bases, there was a span of 6 bases.

Within the sample, this clonotype is medium-sized (0.01 to 0.1%). The V gene is TRBV11-2, the J gene TRBJ2-3; 9 positions match TRBD1. The germline V gene encodes CDR1 SGHAT and CDR2 FQNNGV. J was trimmed by 2 bases and V by 0 bases; bases with no gene match: 6. This CDR3 comprises 17 residues. The CDR3 coding sequence is TGTGCCAGCAGCTTAGAGCCCTGGGACAGGGTCACAGATACGCAGTATTTT. Translation: CASSLEPWDRVTDTQYF.

Within the sample, this clonotype is medium-sized (0.01 to 0.1%). The DNA for the CDR3 is TGTGCCAGCAGCCAAGAGACTAGCGGTGCCTACGAGCAGTACTTC. This gives the protein CASSQETSGAYEQYF. The chain uses TRBV4-2 and TRBJ2-7; TRBD2 agrees at 9 bases. The CDR3 has 15 residues. After removal of 0 bases from V and 2 bases from J, the junction contained 2 bases not matched to a gene. Germline loops: CDR1 LGHNA, CDR2 YNFKEQ.

In its sample, this clonotype is medium-sized. V gene TRBV9 combines with J gene TRBJ1-1; D is unclear. Germline V gene lookup returns CDR1 SGDLS and CDR2 YYNGEE. The CDR3 totals 14 residues. V was trimmed by 3 bases and J by 3 bases, leaving 12 bases between them. CDR3 residues: CASSAEGSHTEAFF. The CDR3 DNA sequence: TGTGCCAGCAGCGCCGAGGGAAGTCACACTGAAGCTTTCTTT.

This chain uses TRBV4-3 with TRBJ2-2; D is ambiguous. Trimming stripped 0 bases from V and 5 bases from J, with 13 bases between. The CDR3 totals 16 residues. CDR1 is LGHNA and CDR2 is YSLEER in the germline V gene. CDR3 nucleotides: TGCGCCAGCAGCCAAGAAGTTCCGGTCGGTACCGGGGAGCTGTTTTTT. Its translation is CASSQEVPVGTGELFF.

The table lists this clonotype with many counts. CDR3 protein: CASSHQETQYF. Written as DNA, the CDR3 is TGTGCCAGCAGCCACCAAGAGACCCAGTACTTC. The rearrangement joins TRBV28 to TRBJ2-5; D ambiguous. Germline-derived CDR1 and CDR2 are MDHEN and SYDVKM. Trimming took off 6 bases at V and 0 bases at J, with 2 bases between the two ends. CDR3 length equals 11 residues.

At least ten counts were recorded for this clonotype. The chain is built from TRBV25-1 and TRBJ2-5; TRBD2 aligns across 7 bases. CDR1 is MGHDK and CDR2 is SYGVNS in the germline V gene. The length of the CDR3 is 15 residues. The V segment lost 2 bases and the J segment 0 bases; nucleotides outside the gene matches: 3. CDR3 in DNA: TGTGCCAGCAGTGAAGGGACTACGTACCAAGAGACCCAGTACTTC. Its translation: CASSEGTTYQETQYF.

To note about this clonotype: An end of the junction does not agree with germline; a read error may underlie this. CDR3 sequence: CASSFYGFTEALF. The CDR3 DNA follows: TGTGCCAGCAGCTTTTATGGGTTTACTGAAGCTCTCTTT. The V gene is TRBV7-6, the J gene TRBJ1-1; D is undetermined. CDR1 is SGHVS and CDR2 is FNYEAQ in the germline V gene. The CDR3 has 13 residues.

The rearrangement links TRBV24-1 to TRBJ2-1, with 8 bases aligning to TRBD1. The V segment lost 4 bases and the J segment 3 bases; nucleotides outside the gene matches: 4. The CDR3 is 15 residues long. Germline values: CDR1 KGHDR, CDR2 SFDVKD. The CDR3 loop reads CATSEGQGDYNEQFF. Here the CDR3 DNA reads TGTGCCACCAGTGAAGGACAGGGCGACTACAATGAGCAGTTCTTC.

This clonotype ranks as medium-sized. The chain recombines TRBV12-3 or TRBV12-4 with TRBJ1-1; D call uncertain. The CDR3 sequence is 13 residues long. V was clipped by 0 bases and J by 4 bases, with 6 bases between them. The CDR3 region is CASSLAGGTEAFF. The DNA for the CDR3 is TGTGCCAGCAGTTTAGCGGGCGGCACTGAAGCTTTCTTT.

Remarks on this clonotype: A much more abundant neighbour one base away suggests this may be a read error. The gene calls are TRBV30 and TRBJ2-2; 7 bases map to TRBD1. This CDR3 is built from 13 residues. The germline V gene encodes CDR1 GTSNPN and CDR2 SVGIG (reference sequence). Trimming at V came to 4 bases and at J to 5 bases, leaving 4 bases not matched to a gene. The CDR3 spells CAWNRQGTGELFF. DNA for the CDR3: TGTGCCTGGAATCGACAGGGAACCGGGGAGCTGTTTTTT.

This clonotype was seen many times. This sequence joins TRBV27 and TRBJ2-5; D ambiguous. The length of the CDR3 is 14 residues. Germline loops: CDR1 MNHEY, CDR2 SMNVEV (reference sequence). Trimming shortened V by 4 bases and J by 4 bases, and 13 bases separated the two germline ends. The CDR3 protein is CASSSWGSRETQYF. The CDR3 nucleotides are TGTGCCAGCAGTTCCTGGGGTTCTCGAGAGACCCAGTACTTC.

This clonotype ranks as medium-sized. The J gene is TRBJ2-3, the V gene TRBV2; 7 bases map to TRBD2. The length of the CDR3 is 14 residues. J gave up 4 bases and V 7 bases, and 8 bases lay outside the gene matches. Germline values: CDR1 SNHLY, CDR2 FYNNEI. The CDR3 nucleotides are TGTGCCAGCACTCGGGAGGCTGGAGCAGATACGCAGTATTTT. It is translated as CASTREAGADTQYF.

In its sample, this clonotype is medium-sized. The genes are TRBV4-2 and TRBJ2-7, with D possibly being TRBD2 (5 bases). CDR3 length equals 14 residues. Trimming took 0 bases from V and 4 from J, leaving 10 bases between them. The germline CDR1 and CDR2 sequences are LGHNA and YNFKEQ. The CDR3 sequence: CASSQEKTGYEQYF. The CDR3 DNA sequence: TGTGCCAGCAGCCAAGAGAAGACGGGGTACGAGCAGTACTTC.

This clonotype occurred many times. J is TRBJ2-3 and V is TRBV7-3; the D call may be TRBD1 or TRBD2 (6 bases each). The CDR3 is 15 residues long. The V end was cut by 2 bases, the J end by 0 bases, with 9 bases between. Germline CDR1 SGHTA, CDR2 FQGTGA. CDR3 amino acids: CASSLFGGSTDTQYF. CDR3 nucleotides: TGTGCCAGCAGCTTATTCGGGGGCAGCACAGATACGCAGTATTTT. Full variable domain (rest looked up from reference TRBV7-3 and TRBJ2-3): GAGVSQTPSNKVTEKGKYVELRCDPISGHTALYWYRQSLGQGPEFLIYFQGTGAADDSGLPNDRFFAVRPEGSVSTLKIQRTERGDSAVYLCASSLFGGSTDTQYFGPGTRLTVL.

Details on this clonotype: Possible read error: a much larger clone is one base away. The conserved closing phenylalanine or tryptophan is absent in this CDR3, likely reflecting a read error. The chain recombines TRBV7-3 with TRBJ2-1, with 9 positions matching TRBD1. Per germline, CDR1 SGHTA and CDR2 FQGTGA. Trimming at V came to 5 bases and at J to 5 bases, leaving 10 bases not matched to a gene. There are 16 residues in the CDR3. The CDR3 region is CASSAYRGPPDNEQFL. The DNA for the CDR3 is TGTGCCAGCAGCGCATACAGGGGGCCCCCCGACAATGAGCAGTTCTTA.

Sample share makes this clonotype medium-sized. The chain employs TRBV19 and TRBJ1-5; D remains unclear. The CDR3 spans 14 residues. V shed 0 bases and J shed 9 bases, with 12 bases lying between them. Germline values: CDR1 LNHDA, CDR2 SQIVND (reference sequence). The CDR3 here is CASSIESSGWPQHF. The CDR3 nucleotides are TGTGCCAGTAGTATAGAATCCTCCGGATGGCCCCAGCATTTT.